The T cell receptor beta chain described here comes from a study of CD8+CD57+ T cells in acquired aplastic anemia. Study details: Isolated CD4+ and CD8+ cells, once sorted, yielded DNA averaging about 3 ug. Overall study findings and caveats: Significance was not reached for CD8+ Simpson's diversity between patients and controls.

Genomic DNA, the template, was used for profiling of the TCR beta VDJ and CDR3. TCRdb reprocessed the reads with MiXCR, giving one entry per CDR3 protein. The sample shows some 200,000 distinct CDR3 sequences, 65% of them seen only once. The V gene lost 4 bases and the J gene lost 0 bases, with 16 bases spanning the gap. The germline V gene has CDR1 ENHRY and CDR2 SYGVKD. The CDR3 has 17 residues. Whoever was chosen for sequencing had shown CD8+CD57+ cell expansion by flow cytometry. Points on this clonotype: Its antigen is undetermined.

V is TRBV10-3 and J is TRBJ1-3; D remains unclear. The clonotype originates from a human donor with aplastic anemia. Sequences were obtained from sorted CD4+, CD8+, or CD8+CD57+ T cells (not recorded which) from PBMCs. CDR3 sequence: CAISGPGRLCSGNTIYF. The CDR3 coding sequence is TGTGCCATCAGTGGCCCTGGGAGGCTGTGCTCTGGAAACACCATATATTTT.